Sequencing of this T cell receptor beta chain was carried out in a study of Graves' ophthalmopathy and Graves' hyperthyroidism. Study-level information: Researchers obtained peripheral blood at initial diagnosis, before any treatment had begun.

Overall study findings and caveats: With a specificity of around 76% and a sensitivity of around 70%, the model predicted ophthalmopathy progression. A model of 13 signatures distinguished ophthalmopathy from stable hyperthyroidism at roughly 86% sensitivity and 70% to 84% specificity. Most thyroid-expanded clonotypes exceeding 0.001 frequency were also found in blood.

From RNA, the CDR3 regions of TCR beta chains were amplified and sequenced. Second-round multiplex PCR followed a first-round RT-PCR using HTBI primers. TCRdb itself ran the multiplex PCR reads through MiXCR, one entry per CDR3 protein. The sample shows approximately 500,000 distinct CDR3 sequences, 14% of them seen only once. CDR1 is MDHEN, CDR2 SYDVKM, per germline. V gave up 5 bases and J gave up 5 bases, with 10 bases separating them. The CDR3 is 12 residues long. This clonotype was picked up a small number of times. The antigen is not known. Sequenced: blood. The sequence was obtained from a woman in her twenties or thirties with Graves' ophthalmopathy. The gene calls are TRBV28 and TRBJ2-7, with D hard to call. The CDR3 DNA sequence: TGTGCCAGCAGTCCCATGTCGGACGAGCAGTACTTC. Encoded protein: CASSPMSDEQYF.